These 27 T cell receptor beta chains came from one sample sequenced in a study of read filtering for tumor transcriptome and immune sequencing. Molecular barcoded adaptors covering alpha/delta and beta/gamma chains were used on 400 ng RNA. TCRdb fed the reads into MiXCR, producing one record per CDR3 protein. Here the sample spans 60,000 to 75,000 distinct CDR3 sequences, about 19% being singletons. The sample taken for sequencing was a population of CD138-negative cells sorted from bone marrow. The receptors originated from a donor at least 40 years old with multiple myeloma.

About this clonotype itself: A much bigger clone sits one base away, suggesting this may be a read error. The chain combines TRBV7-9 with TRBJ1-5; D may be TRBD1 (5 bases). The V and J ends lost 7 bases and 5 bases respectively, with 9 bases between them. Germline V gives CDR1 SEHNR, CDR2 FQNEAQ (reference sequence). The CDR3 loop spans 12 amino acids. The CDR3 is CASTQGYQPQHF. CDR3 nucleotide sequence: TGTGCCAGCACTCAGGGCTATCAGCCCCAGCATTTT.

In the case of this clonotype: With a much larger clone just one base away, this may be a read error. The gene calls are TRBV7-6 and TRBJ2-1, with D uncertain. The CDR3 length is 13 residues. V lost 0 bases to trimming and J lost 8 bases, with 8 bases between them. Germline assignment: CDR1 SGHVS and CDR2 FNYEAQ. The CDR3 sequence is CASSLASTDEQFF. In nucleotides, the CDR3 is TGTGCCAGCAGCTTAGCCAGTACCGATGAGCAGTTCTTC.

This clonotype occurred a few times. V is TRBV11-2 and J is TRBJ2-5, with a possible D match to TRBD2 (5 bases). In germline, CDR1 is SGHAT, CDR2 FQNNGV. The CDR3 has 15 residues. Trimming removed 0 bases from V and 1 base from J, with 9 bases in between. CDR3 region: CASSLERLAQETQYF. CDR3 bases: TGTGCCAGCAGCTTAGAAAGGCTAGCCCAAGAGACCCAGTACTTC.

This clonotype was detected many times. The chain combines TRBV20-1 with TRBJ1-5; no clear D. Trimming stripped 5 bases from V and 1 base from J, with 18 bases between. CDR1 and CDR2 (germline): DFQATT, SNEGSKA (reference sequence). The CDR3 is 16 residues long. The CDR3 nucleotides read TGCAGTGCTGATACGACGGGCCAAGGGAGCAATCAGCCCCAGCATTTT. Its translation is CSADTTGQGSNQPQHF.

The rearrangement links TRBV7-8 to TRBJ1-1; 10 bases align to TRBD1. Germline lookup yields CDR1 SGHVS and CDR2 FQNEAQ. This CDR3 comprises 19 residues. V lost 1 base to trimming and J lost 4 bases; unmatched junction nucleotides: 15. CDR3 protein: CASSLEEFGRGQGRTEAFF. CDR3 in DNA: TGTGCCAGCAGCTTAGAGGAGTTCGGGCGGGGACAGGGGCGCACTGAAGCTTTCTTT. The full variable domain, rest sourced from reference TRBV7-8 and TRBJ1-1, is GAGVSQSPRYKVAKRGQDVALRCDPISGHVSLFWYQQALGQGPEFLTYFQNEAQLDKSGLPSDRFFAERPEGSVSTLKIQRTQQEDSAVYLCASSLEEFGRGQGRTEAFFGQGTRLTVV.

Details on this clonotype: A clone one base away is much larger, so this may be a read error. Lacking the conserved final phenylalanine or tryptophan, this CDR3 likely reflects a read error. The gene calls are TRBV5-1 and TRBJ2-3, with D maybe TRBD1 (5 bases). V lost 2 bases to trimming and J lost 2 bases, with 6 bases between them. CDR3 length equals 13 residues. Germline V gene data show CDR1 as SGHRS and CDR2 as YFSETQ. CDR3 nucleotide sequence: TGCGCCAGCAGCTTCAGGGCCACAGATACGCAGTATCTT. Translated, it gives CASSFRATDTQYL.

This clonotype was seen ten or more times. The V and J genes are TRBV28 and TRBJ2-3; the match to TRBD1 covers 8 bases. The V gene's germline CDR1 is MDHEN and CDR2 SYDVKM. V shed 2 bases, J shed 3 bases, and the junction held 1 base outside the gene matches. The CDR3 runs 14 residues. CDR3 nucleotide sequence: TGTGCCAGCAGTTTACGACAGGGGACAGATACGCAGTATTTT. It codes for CASSLRQGTDTQYF.

Concerning this clonotype: The DNA is omitted, as the CDR3 cannot be located on it reliably, and the CDR3 follows TCRdb's listing. The V gene is TRBV6-5, the J gene TRBJ2-6. Germline V gene data show CDR1 as MNHEY and CDR2 as SVGAGI. From its first to its last residue, the CDR3 has 14 amino acids. The CDR3 here is CASSVGSGANVLAF.

A word on this clonotype: This may be a read error, as it is one base from a much larger clone. The chain employs TRBV7-2 and TRBJ2-5, with 11 positions matching TRBD1. Germline assignment: CDR1 SGHTA and CDR2 FQGNSA. The CDR3 runs 16 residues. The CDR3 nucleotides read TGTGCCATCAGCTCACGGACAGGGGGCAATGAAGAGACCCAGTACTTC. Its translation: CAISSRTGGNEETQYF.

This clonotype was picked up many times. The chain couples TRBV20-1 to TRBJ2-7, with 10 bases that match TRBD2. The CDR3 runs 16 residues. Germline values: CDR1 DFQATT, CDR2 SNEGSKA (reference sequence). The V gene end was trimmed by 3 bases and the J gene end by 0 bases; junction bases not matched to a gene: 8. The CDR3 nucleotides read TGCAGTGCTAGGGATAGGACTAGCGGAACCTCCTACGAGCAGTACTTC. Translation: CSARDRTSGTSYEQYF.

This clonotype was counted many times. CDR3 residues: CSVLGRGSYNEQFF. In nucleotides, the CDR3 is TGCAGCGTTCTGGGACGGGGCTCCTACAATGAGCAGTTCTTC. This chain joins TRBV29-1 and TRBJ2-1; either TRBD1 or TRBD2 may supply D (5 bases each). Per germline, CDR1 SQVTM and CDR2 ANQGSEA. With 5 bases removed from V and 0 bases from J, the gap between germline ends came to 11 bases. The CDR3 loop spans 14 amino acids.

This clonotype was detected a few times. The rearrangement joins TRBV5-1 to TRBJ1-1; the D is unclear. The V end was cut by 6 bases, the J end by 0 bases, with 9 bases between. The CDR3 covers 13 residues. Germline values: CDR1 SGHRS, CDR2 YFSETQ. In nucleotides, the CDR3 is TGCGCCAGCAAGGCAGAGATGAACACTGAAGCTTTCTTT. Translation: CASKAEMNTEAFF.

In this sample, this clonotype turned up a few times. This chain joins TRBV20-1 and TRBJ2-7, with 10 bases aligning to TRBD1. The CDR3 extends over 16 amino acids. Germline values: CDR1 DFQATT, CDR2 SNEGSKA (reference sequence). V was pared by 1 base and J by 1 base, with 7 bases of the junction left unmatched. The CDR3 DNA is TGCAGTGCTAGAGGTCACCGGGACAGGGGATCCTACGAGCAGTACTTC. Amino acids: CSARGHRDRGSYEQYF.

The table lists this clonotype with many counts. The chain recombines TRBV12-3 or TRBV12-4 with TRBJ2-5; no definite D call. V gave up 7 bases and J gave up 0 bases, with 9 bases separating them. The CDR3 is 13 residues long. The CDR3 sequence is CASTRFDQETQYF. The CDR3 region has the DNA TGTGCCAGCACCCGATTTGACCAAGAGACCCAGTACTTC.

In regard to this clonotype: A read error may explain this, as a much larger clone is one base away. The chain links TRBV4-1 to TRBJ1-5; 12 positions match TRBD1. Germline V CDR1 and CDR2: MGHRA, YSYEKL. The CDR3 loop spans 17 amino acids. V dropped 1 base and J dropped 6; count of bases not matched to a gene: 7. CDR3 residues: CASSQVRDRGHRQPQHF. The CDR3 DNA is TGCGCCAGCAGCCAAGTCCGGGACAGGGGGCACCGTCAGCCCCAGCATTTT.

This clonotype was seen many times. V gene TRBV20-1 combines with J gene TRBJ1-3; D may be TRBD1 (5 bases). There are 16 residues in the CDR3. V shed 0 bases and J shed 3 bases, with 15 bases lying between them. Germline CDR1 DFQATT, CDR2 SNEGSKA (reference sequence). For the CDR3, the DNA is TGCAGTGCTAGAGACCGCTTGGGGGGGTTTGGAAACACCATATATTTT. As protein: CSARDRLGGFGNTIYF.

The rearrangement joins TRBV19 to TRBJ2-2; D gene uncertain. The CDR3 spans 15 residues. From germline, CDR1 is LNHDA and CDR2 SQIVND (reference sequence). V lost 5 bases and J 4 bases, leaving 14 bases between the germline ends. The CDR3 reads CASSVQARVTGELFF. In DNA, the CDR3 is TGTGCCAGTAGTGTCCAAGCGAGAGTCACCGGGGAGCTGTTTTTT.

This clonotype was counted ten times or more. This chain uses TRBV5-1 with TRBJ1-5; TRBD1 might be the D (6 bases). There are 15 residues in the CDR3. Trimming pared 0 bases from V and 6 bases from J, leaving 13 bases between. Germline CDR1 reads SGHRS; CDR2 reads YFSETQ. CDR3 loop: CASSLEGGHGQPQHF. CDR3 in DNA: TGCGCCAGCAGCTTGGAAGGGGGGCACGGTCAGCCCCAGCATTTT.

The chain links TRBV5-1 to TRBJ2-7, with TRBD2 matching over 9 bases. Trimming took 2 bases from V and 6 from J; bases not matched to a gene: 3. The CDR3 length is 13 residues. Germline V gene sequence: CDR1 SGHRS, CDR2 YFSETQ. The CDR3 here is CASSFTSGCEQYF. The CDR3 DNA follows: TGCGCCAGCAGCTTTACTAGCGGGTGCGAGCAGTACTTC.

The chain is built from TRBV14 and TRBJ1-5; maybe TRBD1 (6 bases). Germline CDR1 SGHDN, CDR2 FVKESK. This CDR3 has 17 residues. Trimming removed 0 bases from V and 2 bases from J, with 14 bases in between. CDR3 coding DNA: TGTGCCAGCAGCCAAGATCTCAGGGGCCGGTGCAATCAGCCCCAGCATTTT. It specifies CASSQDLRGRCNQPQHF.

The rearrangement links TRBV7-6 to TRBJ1-2; D ambiguous. Germline V gene lookup returns CDR1 SGHVS and CDR2 FNYEAQ. V was trimmed by 5 bases and J by 8 bases, leaving 9 bases between them. CDR3 size: 11 residues. The CDR3 sequence is CASSLPLGYTF. The DNA of the CDR3 is TGTGCCAGCAGCCTACCCCTAGGCTACACCTTC.

This clonotype was seen only once. Being one base from a much bigger clone, this may be a read error. The genes are TRBV30 and TRBJ1-1; D call uncertain. The ends were cut back, 4 bases at V and 6 bases at J, with 9 bases in the middle. This CDR3 has 11 amino acids. Germline CDR1 reads GTSNPN; CDR2 reads SVGIG (reference sequence). The CDR3 DNA reads TGTGCCTGGACGAGTCGCGCTGAAGCTTTCTTT. Its protein product is CAWTSRAEAFF. The variable domain in full, completed from reference TRBV30 and TRBJ1-1, reads SQTIHQWPATLVQPVGSPLSLECTVEGTSNPNLYWYRQAAGRGLQLLFYSVGIGQISSEVPQNLSASRPQDRQFILSSKKLLLSDSGFYLCAWTSRAEAFFGQGTRLTVV.

This clonotype appeared many times. This chain joins TRBV12-3 or TRBV12-4 and TRBJ2-1; no clear D. The V end was cut by 5 bases, the J end by 7 bases, with 9 bases between. The CDR3 extends over 12 amino acids. The chain's CDR3 is CASSQLGNEQFF. CDR3 sequence (DNA): TGTGCCAGCAGTCAGCTAGGAAATGAGCAGTTCTTC.

This clonotype was counted many times. V usage is TRBV18 and J usage is TRBJ1-1; D is uncertain. This CDR3 contains 16 residues. V was shortened by 6 bases and J by 0 bases, with 17 bases between the two germline ends. The germline CDR1 and CDR2 sequences are KGHSH and LQKENI. CDR3 region: CASSFSRDIMNTEAFF. CDR3 bases: TGTGCCAGCTCTTTCTCTAGAGACATCATGAACACTGAAGCTTTCTTT.

As regards this clonotype: Given a much more abundant clone one base away, this may be a read error. This chain uses TRBV29-1 with TRBJ2-3; D not resolved. This CDR3 has 12 residues. Germline CDR1 SQVTM, CDR2 ANQGSEA. Trimming left V 1 base short and J 1 base short, with 3 bases between. The CDR3 sequence is CSVEAGTDTQYF. For the CDR3, the DNA is TGCAGCGTTGAAGCCGGCACAGATACGCAGTATTTT.

This clonotype was recorded at least ten times. The genes are TRBV28 and TRBJ2-3, with D possibly being TRBD1 (6 bases). The V gene's germline CDR1 is MDHEN and CDR2 SYDVKM. This CDR3 is 16 amino acids long. V gave up 5 bases and J gave up 4 bases, with 19 bases separating them. The CDR3 is CASSLPQGRRADTQYF. The CDR3 coding sequence is TGTGCCAGCAGTCTACCCCAGGGGCGCAGGGCAGATACGCAGTATTTT.

This clonotype has ten or more counts. This chain uses TRBV7-9 with TRBJ2-3; 10 bases are shared with TRBD2. Germline loops: CDR1 SEHNR, CDR2 FQNEAQ (reference sequence). With V trimmed by 1 base and J by 2 bases, 6 bases remained unmatched. The CDR3 contains 17 residues. This chain's CDR3 is CASSLGLAGANTDTQYF. DNA of the CDR3: TGTGCCAGCAGCTTAGGGCTAGCGGGGGCCAACACAGATACGCAGTATTTT.